This TCR beta chain was documented in a study of T cell responses to AZD1222 COVID-19 vaccine (dated by TCRdb to the early 2020s). Concerning the study at large: AZD1222 recipients whose second dose came at about 4 weeks and those whose second dose came at about 12 weeks were combined into one group, since spike-specific TCR depth and breadth did not differ between the two schedules. TCR sequencing was performed for about 250 trial participants, of whom 200 to 210 were given two doses of AZD1222 and around 25 were given two doses of MenACWY control vaccine. Trial participants were enrolled into age subgroups of 18-55, 56-69 and 70-plus years, which contained about 150, 27 and 61 TCR-sequenced participants, respectively. The study at large found these results: The whole spike protein was spanned by vaccine-associated CD4 TCRs, and dominant responses were seen in regions 160-218 and 743-854. After two AZD1222 doses, spike-specific TCR breadth and depth were significantly higher than at day 0 and than in MenACWY recipients. The 56-69-year group was small, and its depth increase did not reach significance, likely because of low power. Participants were mostly white British, with more females than males. The authors suggested clonal diversity may have been underestimated. Conclusions about previously exposed vaccinees were limited because only six or seven AZD1222 recipients were SARS-CoV-2 seropositive at baseline. Because no day 14 peak-response samples were available, the repertoires could be characterized only after the peak T cell response. Reportedly, close to half of the unique spike-specific TCRs recognized epitopes lying outside the regions that are mutated in the B.1.351 and B.1.1.7 variants.

With regard to this clone: No cognate antigen has been identified for it. There are no base qualities to consult, and no much larger clone falls within one base.

From cysteine to phenylalanine, the CDR3 is 14 amino acids long. The only DNA kept is the CDR3, 42 bases in frame from the first base. CDR1 and CDR2, looked up from the germline V gene (reference sequence), are SEHNR and FQNEAQ. Trimming removed 1 base from V and 5 bases from J, leaving 12 bases between the germline ends. The CDR3 regions of human TCRbeta chains were analyzed by immunosequencing. The paper's processing steps were these. Repertoire TCRs were matched against a reference library of SARS-CoV-2-specific TCRs generated with the MIRA antigen-specificity platform. Breadth was defined as the fraction of unique TCRs that were SARS-CoV-2-associated, and depth was defined as the fraction of total T cells that were SARS-CoV-2-associated. Using the MIRA data, each spike-specific TCR was mapped to the spike region that the TCR reacts to and placed in a CD4 or CD8 class. Log10-transformed breadth and depth values were compared by one-way ANOVA with Sidak's multiple comparisons tests. This is the immuneACCESS table as TCRdb keeps it, with only in-frame sequences that have V and J called. A part of the clones is gone; compared with another copy, unresolved V genes explain less than half, and the rest is unexplained. That table gives V, J and clone size, and the DNA gave D and trimming. The sample table holds about 150,000 clones, of which roughly 91% were seen once. Together, the top ten hold roughly 9.1% of the sample.

The time point label here, explained by the study, means: baseline before first vaccination. The vaccinee samples were drawn from two UK trials, COV001 and COV002, one of which was a single-blind randomized controlled phase 2/3 trial testing AZD1222 (ChAdOx1 nCoV-19) in healthy adults. For TCRbeta chain sequencing, PBMC samples from trial participants were taken at day 0 and at day 28 after the second dose. The TCR was taken from an adult in good health. Sequences were derived from peripheral blood, sampled on day 0 of AZD1222 vaccination. This chain joins TRBV7-9 to TRBJ2-7; the D gene lacks a confident call. The CDR3 corresponds to CASSLVSNSNEQYF. The DNA sequence is TGTGCCAGCAGCTTAGTTTCGAATTCGAACGAGCAGTACTTC.